This T cell receptor (beta chain) comes out of a study of blood T cell repertoires in COVID-19. Study-level background: Samples of COVID-19 (acute and convalescent) were obtained from the United States, Italy and Spain. The cDNA or gDNA used as material had been derived from T cells, B-cell-depleted T cells, or PBMCs.

V was pared by 3 bases and J by 0 bases, with 14 bases between. In germline, CDR1 is LNHDA, CDR2 SQIVND (reference sequence). There are 16 residues in the CDR3. Methods used by the authors: Amplified reference gene primers provided the basis for estimating nucleated cell counts. Sequenced by immunoSEQ multiplex PCR; TCRdb stores in-frame clones only, minus some. From that table come the V and J calls and clone size; the DNA was used to work out D and trimming. The sample has about 120,000 clones; roughly three quarters are singletons. The origin of this receptor is a human donor in a cohort sampled during active COVID-19. Sequences were obtained from peripheral blood. This chain connects TRBV19 to TRBJ1-2; perhaps TRBD1 as D (5 bases). The CDR3 region is CASSMVRQITNYGYTF. The CDR3 nucleotides are TGTGCCAGTAGTATGGTGCGACAGATTACTAACTATGGCTACACCTTC.